This T cell receptor beta chain emerged from a study of blood T cell repertoires in COVID-19 (dated by TCRdb to 2020 to 2021). Some background on the complete study: Samples covering the acute and convalescent phases of COVID-19 were provided by collaborators in the United States, Italy and Spain. The material from the prospective study consisted of cDNA or gDNA derived from T cells, B-cell-depleted T cells, or PBMCs. The dataset comprised deeply sampled blood TCRbeta repertoires from subjects exposed to, actively infected with, or recovered from COVID-19. The repertoires were released in a freely available public database intended as a resource for research on the immune response to SARS-CoV-2. Samples were obtained from the ongoing ImmuneRACE study (first 160 participants) and from approximately 1,200 subjects provided by 6 global collaborators. The sample metadata nearly always contained a de-identified subject ID, COVID-19 status, age in years and sex. HLA class I and class II types, where available, came from metadata supplied by the sample provider rather than from assay-based typing. The paper's findings and limits, for the study overall: The quantity of clinical and demographic metadata differed by source and by participant and was supplied without curation.

From the cysteine through the phenylalanine, the CDR3 covers 15 amino acids. Just the 45-base CDR3 DNA is kept, in frame starting at base 1. CDR1 and CDR2, looked up from the germline V gene (reference sequence), are LGHDT and YNNKEL. V sheds 1 base and J sheds 5 bases, leaving 12 bases between their ends. Each collaborating institution followed its own protocols to collect whole blood in K2EDTA tubes. For TCRbeta analysis, collaborators shipped samples as frozen whole blood, isolated PBMCs, or DNA extracted from either of those sample types. TCRbeta CDR3 regions were amplified from genomic DNA using the immunoSEQ Assay, a bias-controlled multiplex PCR. The source study handled its data this way. The number of nucleated cells in each sample was estimated by amplification of reference gene primers within the assay. To quantify the absolute abundance of each unique TCRbeta CDR3 rearrangement, sequence reads were collapsed and filtered. For each sample, productive Simpson clonality was calculated by taking the square root of Simpson's diversity index across productive rearrangements. TCRdb limited this immuneACCESS table to in-frame rearrangements with V and J called. A share of clones is missing; checked studies link under half to unresolved V genes, and the rest is unexplained. V and J calls plus clone size are reproduced from that table; the DNA served to infer D and trimming. The sample table lists 150,000 or so clones, over 65% of them with a count of one. The ten largest account for 3% of the sample.

On this clone: There is no known antigen for this receptor. Per-nucleotide qualities are absent, and no much larger clonotype sits a single base away.

The receptor was isolated from a woman of 80 years or more with acute or convalescent COVID-19. This sequence uses TRBV3-1 (or the pseudogene TRBV3-2) and TRBJ2-1, with the D gene not clear enough to name. Sequenced material: peripheral blood. The sequenced DNA: TGTGCCAGCAGCCAAGCAGTGGCAGTCAACAATGAGCAGTTCTTC. This translates into CASSQAVAVNNEQFF.